These 11 T cell receptor beta chains originate from one sample sequenced in a study of glioma-infiltrating T cells. Using RNA template, CDR3s of TCR alpha and beta were amplified with iRepertoire arm-PCR. TCRdb redid the calling of the multiplex PCR reads with MiXCR, one entry per CDR3 protein. The sample consists of fewer than 500,000 distinct CDR3 sequences, 41% of them appearing once. The source material was glioma tissue, nonneoplastic brain tissue, or PBMCs (not recorded which). Every receptor here comes from a human donor with low-grade glioma or glioblastoma, undergoing nonglioma brain surgery, or in good health (not recorded which).

V gene TRBV28 combines with J gene TRBJ2-1; 9 positions match TRBD1. J lost 5 bases, V lost 3 bases, and 5 bases had no gene match. Germline CDR1 MDHEN, CDR2 SYDVKM. This CDR3 is 15 amino acids long. For the CDR3, the DNA is TGTGCCAGCAGTTTGACAGGGGGAACCCACAATGAGCAGTTCTTC. Amino acids: CASSLTGGTHNEQFF.

This chain uses TRBV7-9 with TRBJ2-5, with 8 bases that match TRBD2. From germline, CDR1 is SEHNR and CDR2 FQNEAQ (reference sequence). This CDR3 has 16 amino acids. J gave up 4 bases and V 1 base, and 8 bases lay outside the gene matches. CDR3 nucleotide sequence: TGTGCCAGCAGCTTAGGAATCGGCGGGAGGACAGAGACCCAGTACTTC. This sequence encodes CASSLGIGGRTETQYF. Drawing the rest from reference TRBV7-9 and TRBJ2-5, the complete variable domain is DTGVSQNPRHKITKRGQNVTFRCDPISEHNRLYWYRQTLGQGPEFLTYFQNEAQLEKSRLLSDRFSAERPKGSFSTLEIQRTEQGDSAMYLCASSLGIGGRTETQYFGPGTRLLVL.

This clonotype was observed a few times. J is TRBJ2-3 and V is TRBV7-3; D perhaps matches TRBD2 (6 bases). The CDR3 runs 17 residues. CDR1 is SGHTA, CDR2 FQGTGA, per germline. Trimming removed 0 bases at V and 4 bases at J, with 17 bases between. The CDR3 reads CASSLTLGLATADTQYF. The CDR3 DNA follows: TGTGCCAGCAGCTTAACCTTAGGCCTAGCGACGGCAGATACGCAGTATTTT.

This chain links TRBV29-1 with TRBJ2-3, with D perhaps matching TRBD2 (5 bases). V shed 4 bases and J shed 1 base, with 12 bases lying between them. The CDR3 spans 14 residues. Germline CDR1 reads SQVTM; CDR2 reads ANQGSEA. For the CDR3, the DNA is TGCAGCGTTGCAAAAGCGGACGGCACAGATACGCAGTATTTT. This gives the protein CSVAKADGTDTQYF.

This chain joins TRBV20-1 and TRBJ2-1; no firm D call. Trimming took 2 bases from V and 7 from J, leaving 15 bases between them. Germline lookup yields CDR1 DFQATT and CDR2 SNEGSKA (reference sequence). This CDR3 is 14 amino acids long. CDR3 nucleotide sequence: TGCAGTGCTAGACGAGAGACCAGTGGGAATGAGCAGTTCTTC. This gives the protein CSARRETSGNEQFF.

This clonotype showed up just a few times. The gene calls are TRBV11-2 and TRBJ2-7; 14 bases are a match to TRBD2. Trimming took 6 bases from V and 3 from J; bases not matched to a gene: 25. CDR3 length equals 22 residues. Germline CDR1 and CDR2: SGHAT and FQNNGV. The chain's CDR3 is CASRPSFGPPGTSGGSIYEQYF. The DNA for the CDR3 is TGTGCCAGCAGACCCTCCTTCGGGCCCCCGGGGACTAGCGGGGGTTCGATCTACGAGCAGTACTTC.

As for this clonotype: Given a much more abundant clone one base away, this may be a read error. The chain combines TRBV6-5 with TRBJ1-2; TRBD1 matches 8 bases. CDR3 length: 13 residues. Germline V gene data show CDR1 as MNHEY and CDR2 as SVGAGI. With V trimmed by 8 bases and J by 8 bases, 10 bases remained unmatched. The CDR3 here is CASGSNGQGGYTF. CDR3 nucleotide sequence: TGTGCCAGCGGTTCCAATGGACAGGGCGGCTACACCTTC.

The V gene is TRBV18, the J gene TRBJ2-3, with D possibly being TRBD1 (5 bases). This CDR3 has 17 amino acids. With 3 bases removed from V and 0 bases from J, the gap between germline ends came to 16 bases. Germline CDR1 is KGHSH and CDR2 is LQKENI. The CDR3 DNA reads as TGTGCCAGCTCACCGGTCGCAGGGTCCCGAAGCACAGATACGCAGTATTTT. Its translation: CASSPVAGSRSTDTQYF.

As for this clonotype: This is likely a read error, given that the CDR3 carries no conserved phenylalanine or tryptophan at its end. The chain employs TRBV20-1 and TRBJ2-7; D ambiguous. The CDR3 loop spans 12 amino acids. Germline CDR1 DFQATT, CDR2 SNEGSKA (reference sequence). Trimming took 3 bases from V and 4 from J, leaving 10 bases between them. Written as DNA, the CDR3 is TGCAGTGCTAGGCCGGGTGGTTACGAGCAGTACCTC. Its translation is CSARPGGYEQYL.

CDR3 sequence (DNA): TGTGCCAGCAGCCCCGGAAGACTTAATGAGCAGTTCTTC. It encodes CASSPGRLNEQFF. J is TRBJ2-1 and V is TRBV11-1; D gene uncertain. The CDR3 totals 13 residues. Trimming cost V 5 bases and J 7 bases, with 12 bases left between them. Germline loops: CDR1 SGHAT, CDR2 FQDESV (reference sequence).

This clonotype was detected ten times or more. The V gene is TRBV6-5, the J gene TRBJ2-5; TRBD2 agrees at 7 bases. Germline CDR1 MNHEY, CDR2 SVGAGI. The CDR3 contains 16 residues. V lost 0 bases and J lost 5; bases outside the gene matches: 9. In DNA, the CDR3 is TGTGCCAGCAGTTACTCGACCTTTCTGGGAGGGGAGACCCAGTACTTC. Its protein is CASSYSTFLGGETQYF.